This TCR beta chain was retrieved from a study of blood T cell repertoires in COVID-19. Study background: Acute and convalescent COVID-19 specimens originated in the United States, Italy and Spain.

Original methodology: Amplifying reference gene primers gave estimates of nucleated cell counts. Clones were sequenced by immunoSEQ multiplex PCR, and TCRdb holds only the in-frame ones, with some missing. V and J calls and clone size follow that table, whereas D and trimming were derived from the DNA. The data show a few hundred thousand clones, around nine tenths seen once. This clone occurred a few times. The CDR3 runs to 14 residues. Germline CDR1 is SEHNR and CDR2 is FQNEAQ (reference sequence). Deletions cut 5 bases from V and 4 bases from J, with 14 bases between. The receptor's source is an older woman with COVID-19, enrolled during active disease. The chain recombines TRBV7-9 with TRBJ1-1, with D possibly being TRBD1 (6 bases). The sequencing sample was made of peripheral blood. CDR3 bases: TGTGCCAGCAGCCCCCTGGGAGGGGGCACTGAAGCTTTCTTT. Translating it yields CASSPLGGGTEAFF.